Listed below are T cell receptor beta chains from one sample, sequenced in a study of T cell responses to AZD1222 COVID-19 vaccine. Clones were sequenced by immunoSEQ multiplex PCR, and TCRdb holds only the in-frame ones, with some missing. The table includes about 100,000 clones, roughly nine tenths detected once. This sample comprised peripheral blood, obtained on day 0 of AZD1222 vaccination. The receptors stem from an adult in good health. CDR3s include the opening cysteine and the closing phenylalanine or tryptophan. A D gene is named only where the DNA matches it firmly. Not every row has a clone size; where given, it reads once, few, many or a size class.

cdr3_nt: TGTGCCAGCAGGGACTTCCCTGGAAACACCATATATTTT
cdr3_aa: CASRDFPGNTIYF
clone_size: -
d_call: -
j_call: TRBJ1-3
v_call: TRBV12-3/TRBV12-4

cdr3_nt: TGTGCCAGCAGCCAAGGCGCAGACAGCAATCAGCCCCAGCATTTT
cdr3_aa: CASSQGADSNQPQHF
clone_size: -
d_call: -
j_call: TRBJ1-5
v_call: TRBV4-2

cdr3_nt: TGTGCCAGCAGCTGGGCGGGCGAGAGCAATCAGCCCCAGCATTTT
cdr3_aa: CASSWAGESNQPQHF
clone_size: -
d_call: -
j_call: TRBJ1-5
v_call: TRBV6-5

cdr3_nt: TGTGCCAGCAGCTGGAAAGGGGCGGCCTACGAGCAGTACTTC
cdr3_aa: CASSWKGAAYEQYF
clone_size: -
d_call: -
j_call: TRBJ2-7
v_call: TRBV7-2

cdr3_nt: TGTGCCAGCAGCCCGTTGGTCTCCTATGGCTACACCTTC
cdr3_aa: CASSPLVSYGYTF
clone_size: -
d_call: -
j_call: TRBJ1-2
v_call: TRBV7-9

cdr3_nt: TGCGCCAGCAGCCCACTAGCGGGTGGCAGGTCAGATACGCAGTATTTT
cdr3_aa: CASSPLAGGRSDTQYF
clone_size: once
d_call: TRBD2
j_call: TRBJ2-3
v_call: TRBV5-1

cdr3_nt: TGCGCCAGCAGCTTGGGAAGTTGGAATACAGATACGCAGTATTTT
cdr3_aa: CASSLGSWNTDTQYF
clone_size: -
d_call: -
j_call: TRBJ2-3
v_call: TRBV5-1

cdr3_nt: TGTGCCAGCAGCTTGAACGGGCAAGCTGTAGGCTACACCTTC
cdr3_aa: CASSLNGQAVGYTF
clone_size: -
d_call: -
j_call: TRBJ1-2
v_call: TRBV11-3

cdr3_nt: TGTGCCACCAGTGGCAGATACAATGAGCAGTTCTTC
cdr3_aa: CATSGRYNEQFF
clone_size: -
d_call: -
j_call: TRBJ2-1
v_call: TRBV24-1

cdr3_nt: TGTGCCAGCAGTCTAAGGGCTAGCGGGGGTCTGGAGACCCAGTACTTC
cdr3_aa: CASSLRASGGLETQYF
clone_size: -
d_call: TRBD2
j_call: TRBJ2-5
v_call: TRBV27

cdr3_nt: TGTGCCAGCACCCAAGGTCGGGGGCGCGAGCAGTACTTC
cdr3_aa: CASTQGRGREQYF
clone_size: -
d_call: -
j_call: TRBJ2-7
v_call: TRBV6-5

cdr3_nt: TGTGCCAGCAGCCCCCGGACTAGCGGGAGCTACGGGATTGAGCAGTTCTTC
cdr3_aa: CASSPRTSGSYGIEQFF
clone_size: -
d_call: TRBD2
j_call: TRBJ2-1
v_call: TRBV28

cdr3_nt: TGTGCCAGCAGCTTAATCCAGGGCTGGTATGGCTACACCTTC
cdr3_aa: CASSLIQGWYGYTF
clone_size: -
d_call: -
j_call: TRBJ1-2
v_call: TRBV11-2

cdr3_nt: TGTGCCTGGAGTGTAGGAGGATCTGGAAACACCATATATTTT
cdr3_aa: CAWSVGGSGNTIYF
clone_size: -
d_call: -
j_call: TRBJ1-3
v_call: TRBV30

cdr3_nt: TGTGCCAGCAGCTTCTCTGGGACTTCCGGCACTGAAGCTTTCTTT
cdr3_aa: CASSFSGTSGTEAFF
clone_size: -
d_call: -
j_call: TRBJ1-1
v_call: TRBV7-2

cdr3_nt: TGTGCCAGCGGGACAGGGTACGGAACAGATACGCAGTATTTT
cdr3_aa: CASGTGYGTDTQYF
clone_size: -
d_call: TRBD1
j_call: TRBJ2-3
v_call: TRBV28

cdr3_nt: TGTGCCAGCAGCCCCCAGGTGACCCCCTCCGCTTATGGCTACACCTTC
cdr3_aa: CASSPQVTPSAYGYTF
clone_size: -
d_call: -
j_call: TRBJ1-2
v_call: TRBV3-1/TRBV3-2

cdr3_nt: TGCGCCAGCAGCTTGGACCCAGGAGGTCCCGGGGAGCTGTTTTTT
cdr3_aa: CASSLDPGGPGELFF
clone_size: -
d_call: -
j_call: TRBJ2-2
v_call: TRBV5-1

cdr3_nt: TGTGCCAGCAGCTTAGGGCCCAGGGGGAACGAGCAGTACTTC
cdr3_aa: CASSLGPRGNEQYF
clone_size: once
d_call: TRBD1
j_call: TRBJ2-7
v_call: TRBV13

cdr3_nt: TGTGCCAGCAGCCCGGTCACTGAAGCTTTCTTT
cdr3_aa: CASSPVTEAFF
clone_size: -
d_call: -
j_call: TRBJ1-1
v_call: TRBV7-8

cdr3_nt: TGTGCCAGTAGACAGCGGGAGGTTACCTACGAGCAGTACTTC
cdr3_aa: CASRQREVTYEQYF
clone_size: -
d_call: TRBD2
j_call: TRBJ2-7
v_call: TRBV2

cdr3_nt: TGTGCCAGCACCATTCCGGGACAGGCGAACACTGAAGCTTTCTTT
cdr3_aa: CASTIPGQANTEAFF
clone_size: once
d_call: TRBD1
j_call: TRBJ1-1
v_call: TRBV6-6

cdr3_nt: TGTGCCTGGACACCTGGGAGTAGGGGCTACACCTTC
cdr3_aa: CAWTPGSRGYTF
clone_size: -
d_call: -
j_call: TRBJ1-2
v_call: TRBV30

cdr3_nt: TGTGCCAGCTCTCCACAGGGGGAACAAGAGACCCAGTACTTC
cdr3_aa: CASSPQGEQETQYF
clone_size: once
d_call: TRBD1
j_call: TRBJ2-5
v_call: TRBV18

cdr3_nt: TGTGCCAGCAGCAGCCTGACAGCGACGGGGGGCTACACCTTC
cdr3_aa: CASSSLTATGGYTF
clone_size: -
d_call: -
j_call: TRBJ1-2
v_call: TRBV9

cdr3_nt: TGTGCCAGCAGCTTAAGACAGGGGGCCACCGGGGAGCTGTTTTTT
cdr3_aa: CASSLRQGATGELFF
clone_size: -
d_call: TRBD1
j_call: TRBJ2-2
v_call: TRBV7-9

cdr3_nt: TGTGCCAGCAGTCTACTTGGGTTAAGCAATCAGCCCCAGCATTTT
cdr3_aa: CASSLLGLSNQPQHF
clone_size: -
d_call: -
j_call: TRBJ1-5
v_call: TRBV6-2/TRBV6-3

cdr3_nt: TGTGCCATCAGTGAGTCGTTAAATCAGCCCCAGCATTTT
cdr3_aa: CAISESLNQPQHF
clone_size: -
d_call: -
j_call: TRBJ1-5
v_call: TRBV10-3

cdr3_nt: TGTGCTAGTGGTTTGGTTAGTAGCCCCCCCTCGCGGTTCTTC
cdr3_aa: CASGLVSSPPSRFF
clone_size: -
d_call: -
j_call: TRBJ2-1
v_call: TRBV12-5

cdr3_nt: TGTGCCAGTCGGGCCGGGGAGCTGTTTTTT
cdr3_aa: CASRAGELFF
clone_size: -
d_call: -
j_call: TRBJ2-2
v_call: TRBV19

cdr3_nt: TGTGCCAGCAGTCCAACCGGGACAGCCAACTACGAGCAGTACTTC
cdr3_aa: CASSPTGTANYEQYF
clone_size: few
d_call: TRBD1
j_call: TRBJ2-7
v_call: TRBV27

cdr3_nt: TGTGCCAGCAGCTTAGGTAGGGGCCGAACTGAAGCTTTCTTT
cdr3_aa: CASSLGRGRTEAFF
clone_size: -
d_call: -
j_call: TRBJ1-1
v_call: TRBV7-9

cdr3_nt: TGTGCCAGCAGCGGGAGTATCGATGAGCAGTTCTTC
cdr3_aa: CASSGSIDEQFF
clone_size: -
d_call: -
j_call: TRBJ2-1
v_call: TRBV28

cdr3_nt: TGTGCCAGTAGTAGACAGGGGGCCAACTATGGCTACACCTTC
cdr3_aa: CASSRQGANYGYTF
clone_size: -
d_call: TRBD1
j_call: TRBJ1-2
v_call: TRBV19

cdr3_nt: TGTGCCAGCAGCTTAGGAGGGGGGCAAGAGACCCAGTACTTC
cdr3_aa: CASSLGGGQETQYF
clone_size: -
d_call: -
j_call: TRBJ2-5
v_call: TRBV7-2

cdr3_nt: TGTGCCAGCAGTGACTCGAGTAGCGGGAGCGGCATTCAGTACTTC
cdr3_aa: CASSDSSSGSGIQYF
clone_size: -
d_call: TRBD2
j_call: TRBJ2-4
v_call: TRBV6-4

cdr3_nt: TGCAGCGTTGAAGAGACAGGGGATGAGCAGTTCTTC
cdr3_aa: CSVEETGDEQFF
clone_size: once
d_call: TRBD1
j_call: TRBJ2-1
v_call: TRBV29-1

cdr3_nt: TGTGCCAGCAGCTCCCCAGGGACAGACCCGAGAGCTTTCTTT
cdr3_aa: CASSSPGTDPRAFF
clone_size: -
d_call: TRBD1
j_call: TRBJ1-1
v_call: TRBV27

cdr3_nt: TGTGCCAGCAGCCTACAGGGGTATGATGGCTACACCTTC
cdr3_aa: CASSLQGYDGYTF
clone_size: -
d_call: TRBD1
j_call: TRBJ1-2
v_call: TRBV28

cdr3_nt: TGTGCCAGCAGTGACCCCGCGTCGACGAAGGGCAATCAGCCCCAGCATTTT
cdr3_aa: CASSDPASTKGNQPQHF
clone_size: -
d_call: -
j_call: TRBJ1-5
v_call: TRBV6-1

cdr3_nt: TGTGCCAGCAGTTACATCCGGGACAGGGGCCAACTAGCCAAAAACATTCAGTACTTC
cdr3_aa: CASSYIRDRGQLAKNIQYF
clone_size: -
d_call: TRBD1
j_call: TRBJ2-4
v_call: TRBV6-2/TRBV6-3

cdr3_nt: TGTGCCACCAGCACAGGGCACCAAGAGACCCAGTACTTC
cdr3_aa: CATSTGHQETQYF
clone_size: -
d_call: -
j_call: TRBJ2-5
v_call: TRBV24-1

cdr3_nt: TGTGCCAGCAGCCAGGGTAACCAGCCCCAGCATTTT
cdr3_aa: CASSQGNQPQHF
clone_size: -
d_call: -
j_call: TRBJ1-5
v_call: TRBV28

cdr3_nt: TGCGCCAGCAGCCAAGTTCCCGCAGGGACTTTGGGCACCTACGAGCAGTACTTC
cdr3_aa: CASSQVPAGTLGTYEQYF
clone_size: -
d_call: -
j_call: TRBJ2-7
v_call: TRBV4-3

cdr3_nt: TGTGCCAGCAGCCTAAAGACTAGCGGATACACAGATACGCAGTATTTT
cdr3_aa: CASSLKTSGYTDTQYF
clone_size: once
d_call: TRBD2
j_call: TRBJ2-3
v_call: TRBV3-1/TRBV3-2

cdr3_nt: TGCGCCAGCAGCGGGGCGGGGGACTATGGCTACACCTTC
cdr3_aa: CASSGAGDYGYTF
clone_size: -
d_call: -
j_call: TRBJ1-2
v_call: TRBV5-1

cdr3_nt: TGTGCCAGCAGCCGTGCCAGAAGGGAGCTGTTTTTT
cdr3_aa: CASSRARRELFF
clone_size: -
d_call: -
j_call: TRBJ2-2
v_call: TRBV5-6

cdr3_nt: TGTGCCACGCGCGGGCGGGCGCCGAGCTATAATTCACCCCTCCACTTT
cdr3_aa: CATRGRAPSYNSPLHF
clone_size: -
d_call: -
j_call: TRBJ1-6
v_call: TRBV28

cdr3_nt: TGTGCCAGCAGTTTGGCACCGAACACTGAAGCTTTCTTT
cdr3_aa: CASSLAPNTEAFF
clone_size: -
d_call: -
j_call: TRBJ1-1
v_call: TRBV11-1

cdr3_nt: TGTGCCAGCAGCTTAGGCCCCTACCCAAGAGAGACCCAGTACTTC
cdr3_aa: CASSLGPYPRETQYF
clone_size: once
d_call: -
j_call: TRBJ2-5
v_call: TRBV11-3

cdr3_nt: TGTGCCAGCCGAAAAACCACAGGGGTAGAGAACACCTTC
cdr3_aa: CASRKTTGVENTF
clone_size: -
d_call: TRBD1
j_call: TRBJ1-2
v_call: TRBV14

cdr3_nt: TGTGCCAGCAGCCAAGGAGGTGGACGGACCTCCTACGAGCAGTACTTC
cdr3_aa: CASSQGGGRTSYEQYF
clone_size: -
d_call: -
j_call: TRBJ2-7
v_call: TRBV3-1/TRBV3-2

cdr3_nt: TGCGCCAGCAGCCAAGATCCGACGGGCAGAGCGACCTACGAGCAGTACTTC
cdr3_aa: CASSQDPTGRATYEQYF
clone_size: -
d_call: -
j_call: TRBJ2-7
v_call: TRBV4-3

cdr3_nt: TGTGCCAGCAGTTCCCCAGGACAGGGGGTGAAAGCCAAAAACATTCAGTACTTC
cdr3_aa: CASSSPGQGVKAKNIQYF
clone_size: -
d_call: TRBD1
j_call: TRBJ2-4
v_call: TRBV6-2/TRBV6-3